Shown below are 9 T cell receptor beta chains from a single sample sequenced in a study of identical twins. TCRdb re-derived calls from the 5' RACE reads in MiXCR, one entry per CDR3 protein. The sample holds about 460,000 distinct CDR3 sequences; 14% are singletons and the top ten take more than 0.5%. This same sample was also part of a study on yellow fever vaccine responses in identical twins.

Specimen: CD4+ T cells sorted from blood. The origin of the receptors is a woman aged 18-29 years in good health.

In this sample, this clonotype turned up many times. This chain uses TRBV15 with TRBJ2-5; D gene uncertain. The CDR3 length is 17 residues. Trimming took off 0 bases at V and 2 bases at J, with 16 bases between the two ends. Germline lookup yields CDR1 LNHNV and CDR2 YYDKDF (reference sequence). CDR3 coding DNA: TGTGCCACCAGCAGAGACTTATTCCGCCGAGGACAAGAGACCCAGTACTTC. As protein: CATSRDLFRRGQETQYF.

The V call is TRBV28, the J call TRBJ2-3; 8 positions match TRBD1. Losses at the gene ends were 2 bases for V and 2 bases for J; bases not matched to a gene: 9. From germline, CDR1 is MDHEN and CDR2 SYDVKM. The CDR3 length is 17 residues. CDR3 bases: TGTGCCAGCAGTTTAAACGGACAGGGATGGACCACAGATACGCAGTATTTT. Its translation: CASSLNGQGWTTDTQYF.

This clonotype was seen at least ten times. The V gene is TRBV5-1, the J gene TRBJ2-2; 7 nucleotides line up with TRBD1. Germline trimming cut 4 bases from V and 7 bases from J; bases unmatched to any gene: 4. The CDR3 contains 13 residues. Germline assignment: CDR1 SGHRS and CDR2 YFSETQ. CDR3 in amino acids: CASSPRGIGELFF. The CDR3 bases are TGCGCCAGCAGCCCCAGGGGGATCGGGGAGCTGTTTTTT. The variable domain in full, completed from reference TRBV5-1 and TRBJ2-2, reads KAGVTQTPRYLIKTRGQQVTLSCSPISGHRSVSWYQQTPGQGLQFLFEYFSETQRNKGNFPGRFSGRQFSNSRSEMNVSTLELGDSALYLCASSPRGIGELFFGEGSRLTVL.

The table lists this clonotype with a few counts. The chain links TRBV12-3 or TRBV12-4 to TRBJ2-4, with 8 bases aligning to TRBD2. Unmatched junction bases numbered 6, after V lost 3 bases and J lost 2 bases. The CDR3 covers 16 residues. The CDR3 loop is CASSFVSGIPKNIQYF. CDR3 nucleotides: TGTGCCAGCAGTTTTGTTAGCGGGATCCCCAAAAACATTCAGTACTTC.

This clonotype has only a few counts. The chain couples TRBV5-5 to TRBJ2-1; D is unclear. The V end lost 0 bases, the J end lost 0 bases, and 10 bases lay between the germline ends. Germline V gene data show CDR1 as SGHKS and CDR2 as YYEKEE (reference sequence). This CDR3 contains 16 residues. The CDR3: CASSLVGYSSYNEQFF. CDR3 nucleotide sequence: TGTGCCAGCAGCTTGGTCGGGTATAGCTCCTACAATGAGCAGTTCTTC.

This clonotype was recorded at least ten times. DNA for the CDR3: TGCGCCAGCAGCTTGGCAGGACCTAACGAGCAGTACTTC. This codes for CASSLAGPNEQYF. The chain uses TRBV5-1 and TRBJ2-7; no reliable D call. The CDR3 is made up of 13 amino acids. The germline CDR1 and CDR2 sequences are SGHRS and YFSETQ. V lost 0 bases and J lost 5, with 9 bases in between.

Many counts were recorded for this clonotype. This chain joins TRBV6-2 or TRBV6-3 and TRBJ2-7, with 8 bases lining up with TRBD2. V lost 0 bases to trimming and J lost 0 bases; unmatched junction nucleotides: 4. There are 16 residues in the CDR3. Germline V gene sequence: CDR1 MNHEY, CDR2 SVGEGT. CDR3 amino acids: CASSYSPSGSSYEQYF. The CDR3 DNA sequence: TGTGCCAGCAGTTACTCCCCCAGCGGGAGCTCCTACGAGCAGTACTTC.

The V gene is TRBV20-1, the J gene TRBJ2-1; 15 bases are a match to TRBD2. Germline V CDR1 and CDR2: DFQATT, SNEGSKA (reference sequence). The junction had 12 bases not matched to a gene; V was cut back by 7 bases and J by 8 bases. The CDR3 consists of 16 residues. CDR3 coding DNA: TGCAGTGAGGGGACTAGCGGGAGGTCGGGGATGGATGAGCAGTTCTTC. It yields the protein CSEGTSGRSGMDEQFF.

This clonotype was detected a few times. V gene TRBV14 combines with J gene TRBJ2-1, with unresolved D. Deletions cut 1 base from V and 3 bases from J, with 13 bases between. Germline V gene data show CDR1 as SGHDN and CDR2 as FVKESK. The CDR3 consists of 16 residues. CDR3 in DNA: TGTGCCAGCAGCCAAGGTCTAGGTCAATACTACAATGAGCAGTTCTTC. Its translation: CASSQGLGQYYNEQFF. The whole variable domain, filled in from reference TRBV14 and TRBJ2-1, reads EAGVTQFPSHSVIEKGQTVTLRCDPISGHDNLYWYRRVMGKEIKFLLHFVKESKQDESGMPNNRFLAERTGGTYSTLKVQPAELEDSGVYFCASSQGLGQYYNEQFFGPGTRLTVL.